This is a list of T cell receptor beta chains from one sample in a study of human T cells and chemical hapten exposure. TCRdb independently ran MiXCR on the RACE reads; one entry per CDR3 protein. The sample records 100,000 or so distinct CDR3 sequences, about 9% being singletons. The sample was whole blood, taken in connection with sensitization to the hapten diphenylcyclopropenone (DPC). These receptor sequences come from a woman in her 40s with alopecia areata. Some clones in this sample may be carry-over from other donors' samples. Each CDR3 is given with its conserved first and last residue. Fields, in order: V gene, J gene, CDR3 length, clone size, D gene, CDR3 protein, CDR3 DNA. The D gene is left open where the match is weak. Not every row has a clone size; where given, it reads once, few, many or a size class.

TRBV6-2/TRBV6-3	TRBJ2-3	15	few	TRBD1	CASSYFGRGTDTQYF	TGTGCCAGCAGTTATTTTGGCAGGGGGACAGATACGCAGTATTTT
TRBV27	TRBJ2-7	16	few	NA	CASSLFGTSNPHEQYF	TGTGCCAGCAGTTTATTTGGGACTTCCAACCCCCACGAGCAGTACTTC
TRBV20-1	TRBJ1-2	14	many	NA	CSAQAVRGTPGYTF	TGCAGTGCTCAGGCGGTTCGCGGGACTCCTGGCTACACCTTC
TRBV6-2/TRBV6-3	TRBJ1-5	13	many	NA	CARTGRWNSPQHF	TGTGCCAGAACGGGACGTTGGAATTCGCCCCAGCATTTT
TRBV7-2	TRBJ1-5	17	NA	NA	CASSPNQQGRMGQPQHF	TGTGCCAGCAGCCCCAATCAGCAGGGACGCATGGGACAGCCCCAGCATTTT
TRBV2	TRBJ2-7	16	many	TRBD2	CASSWTSGRTSYEQYF	TGTGCCAGCAGTTGGACTAGCGGGAGGACATCCTACGAGCAGTACTTC
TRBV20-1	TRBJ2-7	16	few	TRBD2	CSATLGLAGGRYEQYF	TGCAGTGCAACCCTGGGACTAGCGGGAGGGCGCTACGAGCAGTACTTC
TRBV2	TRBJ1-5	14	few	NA	CASGFAGGNQPQHF	TGTGCCAGCGGGTTTGCCGGTGGCAATCAGCCCCAGCATTTT
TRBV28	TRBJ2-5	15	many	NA	CASSFSPGVQETQYF	TGTGCCAGCAGTTTTTCTCCTGGCGTCCAAGAGACCCAGTACTTC
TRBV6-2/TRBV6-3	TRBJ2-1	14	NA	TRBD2	CASRAAGVRNEQFF	TGTGCCAGCAGAGCAGCGGGAGTTCGGAATGAGCAGTTCTTC
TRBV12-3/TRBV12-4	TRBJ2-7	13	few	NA	CASTRDLPYEQYF	TGTGCCAGCACCCGGGACCTTCCCTACGAGCAGTACTTC
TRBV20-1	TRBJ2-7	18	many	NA	CSALEGSNPRDFHYEQYF	TGCAGTGCTCTAGAAGGAAGTAACCCTAGGGACTTCCACTACGAGCAGTACTTC
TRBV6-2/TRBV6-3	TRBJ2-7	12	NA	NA	CASTHRSVEQYF	TGTGCCAGCACCCACCGGTCGGTCGAGCAGTACTTC
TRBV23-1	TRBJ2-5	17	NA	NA	CASNSGVAENGIETQYF	TGCGCCAGTAACTCTGGGGTGGCGGAAAATGGGATTGAGACCCAGTACTTC
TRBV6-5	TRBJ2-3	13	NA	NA	CASRRDGTDTQYF	TGTGCCAGCAGACGGGACGGCACAGATACGCAGTATTTT
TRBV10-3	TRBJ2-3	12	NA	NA	CAITSTRDTQYF	TGTGCCATCACCTCCACCCGGGATACGCAGTATTTT
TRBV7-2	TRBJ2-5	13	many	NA	CASSLIQQETQYF	TGTGCCAGCAGCTTAATCCAACAAGAGACCCAGTACTTC
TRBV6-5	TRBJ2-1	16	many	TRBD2	CASSQTAGGTYNEQFF	TGTGCCAGCAGTCAGACAGCGGGAGGGACCTACAATGAGCAGTTCTTC
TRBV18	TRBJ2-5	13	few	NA	CASSPPVGETQYF	TGTGCCAGCTCACCACCGGTGGGAGAGACCCAGTACTTC
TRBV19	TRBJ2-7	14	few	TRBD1	CASSIQGAWNEQYF	TGTGCCAGTAGTATACAGGGGGCTTGGAACGAGCAGTACTTC
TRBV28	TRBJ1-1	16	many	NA	CASSFGTGTLNTEAFF	TGTGCCAGCAGTTTCGGGACCGGGACCCTCAACACTGAAGCTTTCTTT
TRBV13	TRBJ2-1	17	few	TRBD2	CASSLLGRRTSGIAWFF	TGTGCCAGCAGCTTACTAGGCCGTAGAACTAGCGGGATCGCGTGGTTCTTC
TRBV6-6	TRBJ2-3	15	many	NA	CASSYQGGSTDTQYF	TGTGCCAGCAGTTACCAGGGGGGAAGCACAGATACGCAGTATTTT
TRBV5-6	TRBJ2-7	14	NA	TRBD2	CASSFGAAGGEQYF	TGTGCCAGCAGCTTCGGAGCCGCGGGAGGCGAGCAGTACTTC
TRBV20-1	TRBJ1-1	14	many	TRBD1	CSAPGQGGRWKAFF	TGCAGTGCGCCCGGACAGGGAGGCCGGTGGAAAGCTTTCTTT